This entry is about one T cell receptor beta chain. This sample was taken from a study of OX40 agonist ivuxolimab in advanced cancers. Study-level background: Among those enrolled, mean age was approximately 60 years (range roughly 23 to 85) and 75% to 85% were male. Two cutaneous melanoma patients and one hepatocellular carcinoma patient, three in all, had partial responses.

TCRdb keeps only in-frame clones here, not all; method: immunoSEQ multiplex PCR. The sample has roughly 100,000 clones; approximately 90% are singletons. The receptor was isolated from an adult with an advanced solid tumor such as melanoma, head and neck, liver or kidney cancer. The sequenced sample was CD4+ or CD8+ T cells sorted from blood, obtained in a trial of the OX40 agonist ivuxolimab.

CDR3 residues: CASSSVQGQPQHF. DNA for the CDR3: TGTGCCAGCAGTTCCGTTCAAGGTCAGCCCCAGCATTTT. The chain is built from TRBV6-5 and TRBJ1-5; D not certain. CDR1 and CDR2 from the germline V gene are MNHEY and SVGAGI. The germline V and J ends were trimmed by 4 bases and 6 bases, with 10 bases remaining between them. The CDR3 contains 13 residues.